Listed here are 20 T cell receptor beta chains from one sample, sequenced in a study of blood T cell repertoires in COVID-19. Data came from immunoSEQ multiplex PCR; TCRdb stores just in-frame clones and leaves some out. The table shows about 54,000 clones, with around 80% occurring only once. Sequenced sample: peripheral blood. Every receptor here comes from a human donor in a cohort sampled during active or convalescent COVID-19.

The chain recombines TRBV2 with TRBJ1-1; no definite D call. The CDR3 has 13 residues. The V end lost 1 base, the J end lost 3 bases, and 6 bases lay between the germline ends. Germline loops: CDR1 SNHLY, CDR2 FYNNEI. The CDR3 coding sequence is TGTGCCAGCAGTGAAGGGCAGTACACTGAAGCTTTCTTT. It yields the protein CASSEGQYTEAFF.

CDR3 DNA sequence: TGTGCCAGCAGTGACCCGAGCCGGGGGTCGAACACTGAAGCTTTCTTT. Protein product: CASSDPSRGSNTEAFF. The genes are TRBV25-1 and TRBJ1-1; D may be TRBD1 (5 bases). Looked up from germline, CDR1 is MGHDK and CDR2 is SYGVNS. With 3 bases removed from V and 1 base from J, the gap between germline ends came to 15 bases. The CDR3 is 16 amino acids.

The chain uses TRBV23-1 and TRBJ2-7, with 7 positions matching TRBD1. TRBV23-1 is noted as an ORF with a role that remains uncertain. The ends lost 3 bases at V and 0 bases at J; junction bases unmatched: 8. This CDR3 contains 16 residues. CDR3 nucleotide sequence: TGCGCCAGCAGTCACCCCGACAGGGAAAACTCCTACGAGCAGTACTTC. Its protein product is CASSHPDRENSYEQYF.

This chain connects TRBV7-2 to TRBJ2-3, with 7 bases that match TRBD2. CDR1 is SGHTA, CDR2 FQGNSA, per germline. The V segment lost 5 bases and the J segment 2 bases; nucleotides outside the gene matches: 13. This CDR3 region has 17 residues. The CDR3 DNA reads TGTGCCAGCAGCCAAACCTGGACTAGAGTACCCACAGATACGCAGTATTTT. Protein product: CASSQTWTRVPTDTQYF. Together with reference TRBV7-2 and TRBJ2-3, the CDR3 gives the full variable domain: GAGVSQSPSNKVTEKGKDVELRCDPISGHTALYWYRQSLGQGLEFLIYFQGNSAPDKSGLPSDRFSAERTGGSVSTLTIQRTQQEDSAVYLCASSQTWTRVPTDTQYFGPGTRLTVL.

The chain couples TRBV10-3 to TRBJ2-1, with D perhaps matching TRBD1 (6 bases). The ends were cut back, 5 bases at V and 8 bases at J, with 10 bases in the middle. There are 12 residues in the CDR3. From germline, CDR1 is ENHRY and CDR2 SYGVKD. CDR3 sequence reads: CAISQTGDEQFF. In DNA, the CDR3 is TGTGCCATCAGTCAGACAGGAGATGAGCAGTTCTTC.

With respect to this clone: This likely comes from a read error, as the CDR3 has no conserved phenylalanine or tryptophan at its end. Because the CDR3's place on the DNA is in doubt, the DNA is left out and the CDR3 is given as listed by TCRdb. The rearrangement uses TRBV7-2 and TRBJ2-3; TRBD2 is the table's D call, not checked against the DNA. The CDR3 comprises 13 residues, both ends counted. Germline CDR1 SGHTA, CDR2 FQGNSA. CDR3 protein: CASSQGGTSVAHV.

This clone has more than one count but fewer than ten. The V gene is TRBV9, the J gene TRBJ1-1; D ambiguous. The CDR3 totals 16 residues. From germline, CDR1 is SGDLS and CDR2 YYNGEE. The germline V and J ends were trimmed by 2 bases and 1 base, with 15 bases remaining between them. The CDR3 loop is CASSVGSPLENTEAFF. The CDR3 DNA is TGTGCCAGCAGCGTCGGGTCCCCCCTCGAGAACACTGAAGCTTTCTTT.

This clone was counted a few times. This sequence joins TRBV4-1 and TRBJ2-1, with unresolved D. The length of the CDR3 is 14 residues. V was pared by 5 bases and J by 8 bases, with 16 bases between. Germline CDR1 and CDR2: MGHRA and YSYEKL. CDR3 region: CASSYHSQLDEQFF. The CDR3 DNA follows: TGCGCCAGCAGCTATCACAGCCAGCTCGATGAGCAGTTCTTC.

This clone was seen once. V is TRBV6-1 and J is TRBJ2-5; TRBD1 matches 7 bases. Germline V lookup: CDR1 MNHNS, CDR2 SASEGT. The CDR3 length is 14 residues. Trimming removed 2 bases from V and 5 bases from J; junction bases left unmatched: 5. The CDR3 sequence: CASSEKRGRETQYF. CDR3 bases: TGTGCCAGCAGTGAAAAGAGGGGGCGGGAGACCCAGTACTTC.

This chain joins TRBV5-1 and TRBJ2-3, with TRBD2 matching over 10 bases. The ends lost 1 base at V and 2 bases at J; junction bases unmatched: 1. CDR1 is SGHRS and CDR2 is YFSETQ in the germline V gene. This CDR3 comprises 15 residues. The CDR3, as DNA: TGCGCCAGCAGCTTGACTAGCGGGGTCACAGATACGCAGTATTTT. Amino acid sequence: CASSLTSGVTDTQYF.

This chain joins TRBV19 and TRBJ1-5; no firm D call. The CDR3 has 14 amino acids. The V end was cut by 5 bases, the J end by 7 bases, with 15 bases between. Germline lookup yields CDR1 LNHDA and CDR2 SQIVND (reference sequence). This CDR3 is CASSLVVARQPQHF. As DNA, the CDR3 is TGTGCCAGTAGTCTAGTCGTGGCCAGACAGCCCCAGCATTTT.

V usage is TRBV6-2 or TRBV6-3 and J usage is TRBJ2-2; 8 nucleotides agree with TRBD2. The CDR3 is 16 amino acids. In germline, CDR1 is MNHEY, CDR2 SVGEGT. Losses at the gene ends were 5 bases for V and 5 bases for J; bases not matched to a gene: 10. The CDR3 region has the DNA TGTGCCAGCAGTCAGACGGCGGGGGGCGTAACCGGGGAGCTGTTTTTT. Translated, it gives CASSQTAGGVTGELFF.

This chain links TRBV19 with TRBJ2-5; no clear D gene. The germline V gene has CDR1 LNHDA and CDR2 SQIVND (reference sequence). The CDR3 runs 14 residues. V lost 4 bases and J lost 0, with 9 bases in between. The CDR3 sequence: CASSSAANQETQYF. As DNA, the CDR3 is TGTGCCAGTAGTAGCGCGGCCAACCAAGAGACCCAGTACTTC.

This chain links TRBV2 with TRBJ1-1, with unresolved D. The CDR3 consists of 13 residues. The germline V gene encodes CDR1 SNHLY and CDR2 FYNNEI. The V end was cut by 6 bases, the J end by 1 base, with 9 bases between. The CDR3 DNA is TGTGCCAGCAGGTTGAACGGGAACACTGAAGCTTTCTTT. This codes for CASRLNGNTEAFF.

The chain uses TRBV19 and TRBJ2-5; TRBD2 aligns across 11 bases. The CDR3 length is 16 residues. Trimming cost V 4 bases and J 5 bases; bases outside gene matches: 9. Germline CDR1 and CDR2: LNHDA and SQIVND (reference sequence). DNA for the CDR3: TGTGCCAGTAGTAGACTAGCGGGGTTCCTAATGGAGACCCAGTACTTC. The encoded protein is CASSRLAGFLMETQYF.

Only one count was recorded for this clone. The chain uses TRBV6-5 and TRBJ2-2; D is possibly TRBD2 (6 bases). The germline V gene has CDR1 MNHEY and CDR2 SVGAGI. The CDR3 runs 14 residues. Trimming cost V 8 bases and J 6 bases, with 16 bases left between them. CDR3 sequence: CASPGEFTPGELFF. The CDR3 region has the DNA TGTGCCAGCCCGGGGGAATTTACACCCGGGGAGCTGTTTTTT.

The rearrangement links TRBV6-2 or TRBV6-3 to TRBJ1-6, with D possibly matching TRBD1 (6 bases). The germline V gene encodes CDR1 MNHEY and CDR2 SVGEGT. The CDR3 is made up of 15 amino acids. V was clipped by 2 bases and J by 10 bases, with 15 bases between them. The CDR3 coding sequence is TGTGCCAGCAGTTACCAGCCGGGGGGCGAATCACCCCTCCACTTT. Its translation: CASSYQPGGESPLHF.

The J gene is TRBJ2-1, the V gene TRBV9; tentative D call: TRBD2 (6 bases). The CDR3 is 17 residues long. CDR1 is SGDLS and CDR2 is YYNGEE in the germline V gene. V lost 0 bases, J lost 0 bases, and 13 bases lay in between. The CDR3 bases are TGTGCCAGCAGCGTAGGAGAGGGCGGGACCTCCTACAATGAGCAGTTCTTC. Translating it yields CASSVGEGGTSYNEQFF.

This clone occurred once. The V gene is TRBV7-8, the J gene TRBJ2-7; possible D gene TRBD1, 6 bases. The CDR3 has 14 amino acids. V was pared by 2 bases and J by 5 bases, with 13 bases between. The germline V gene encodes CDR1 SGHVS and CDR2 FQNEAQ. The CDR3 DNA reads TGTGCCAGCAGCTTATCAGGGGTCCTCAACGAGCAGTACTTC. Translation: CASSLSGVLNEQYF.

The V call is TRBV15, the J call TRBJ1-6; D is perhaps TRBD1 (6 bases). This CDR3 has 16 amino acids. V gave up 0 bases and J gave up 4 bases, with 10 bases separating them. CDR1 and CDR2 (germline): LNHNV, YYDKDF (reference sequence). DNA of the CDR3: TGTGCCACCAGCAGAGATCTGGGACATTATAATTCACCCCTCCACTTT. It specifies CATSRDLGHYNSPLHF.